Presented here are 24 T cell receptor beta chains from one specimen sequenced in a study of CD8 T cells in ankylosing spondylitis. TCRdb analysed the 5' RACE reads with MiXCR anew, one entry per CDR3 protein. Among approximately 150,000 distinct CDR3 sequences listed, roughly a third were seen once. The sample taken for sequencing was synovial fluid, either unsorted or a sorted T cell fraction (not recorded which). These receptors were collected from a male donor with ankylosing spondylitis.

The chain has TRBV4-1 and TRBJ2-1, with D possibly matching TRBD1 (6 bases). Germline V gene sequence: CDR1 MGHRA, CDR2 YSYEKL. The CDR3 totals 22 residues. The V gene lost 1 base and the J gene lost 2 bases, with 30 bases spanning the gap. DNA for the CDR3: TGCGCCAGCAGCCAAGGAGTGAGGGGCCAGGCCCAGGGGCGGGCGACCTACAATGAGCAGTTCTTC. Its protein product is CASSQGVRGQAQGRATYNEQFF.

This clonotype was found a few times. The chain joins TRBV25-1 to TRBJ2-7; 7 positions match TRBD2. V was clipped by 4 bases and J by 4 bases; unmatched bases: 4. Germline assignment: CDR1 MGHDK and CDR2 SYGVNS. This CDR3 is 13 amino acids long. In DNA form, the CDR3 reads TGTGCCAGCAGTGTGGCGGGAGCGTACGAGCAGTACTTC. Its protein product is CASSVAGAYEQYF.

V gene TRBV11-2 combines with J gene TRBJ2-7, with TRBD1 matching over 7 bases. Germline V gene data show CDR1 as SGHAT and CDR2 as FQNNGV. This CDR3 spans 16 amino acids. Germline trimming cut 2 bases from V and 3 bases from J; bases unmatched to any gene: 10. This CDR3 reads CASSLYMPGQHYEQYF. The CDR3 DNA is TGTGCCAGCAGCTTATATATGCCGGGACAGCACTACGAGCAGTACTTC.

This clonotype was seen a few times. V gene TRBV7-3 combines with J gene TRBJ1-1, with D uncertain. This CDR3 comprises 14 residues. The ends were cut back, 6 bases at V and 6 bases at J, with 17 bases in the middle. From germline, CDR1 is SGHTA and CDR2 FQGTGA. CDR3 in amino acids: CASSPSTMVSEAFF. In nucleotides, the CDR3 is TGTGCCAGCAGTCCCTCGACAATGGTCTCTGAAGCTTTCTTT. Full variable domain (missing parts from reference TRBV7-3 and TRBJ1-1): GAGVSQTPSNKVTEKGKYVELRCDPISGHTALYWYRQSLGQGPEFLIYFQGTGAADDSGLPNDRFFAVRPEGSVSTLKIQRTERGDSAVYLCASSPSTMVSEAFFGQGTRLTVV.

The chain has TRBV12-3 or TRBV12-4 and TRBJ1-6; D is unresolved. CDR3 length equals 13 residues. V lost 7 bases to trimming and J lost 5 bases, with 9 bases between them. The CDR3 DNA follows: TGTGCCAGCAAACAGAGTGATAATTCACCCCTCCACTTT. Its translation: CASKQSDNSPLHF.

This chain uses TRBV10-3 with TRBJ2-7, with D perhaps matching TRBD2 (5 bases). The CDR3 covers 13 residues. V lost 7 bases, J lost 9 bases, and 19 bases lay in between. Germline CDR1 is ENHRY and CDR2 is SYGVKD. DNA for the CDR3: TGTGCCATCACCCCGGACTCCTCTTTGGGGCAGTACTTC. This gives the protein CAITPDSSLGQYF.

A few counts support this clonotype. The rearrangement joins TRBV7-8 to TRBJ2-2; tentative D call: TRBD2 (6 bases). V gave up 5 bases and J gave up 6 bases, with 19 bases separating them. Germline CDR1 reads SGHVS; CDR2 reads FQNEAQ. The CDR3 is 16 amino acids. The CDR3 loop is CASSLGFTSIAGELFF. Written as DNA, the CDR3 is TGTGCCAGCAGCCTCGGGTTCACTAGCATTGCCGGGGAGCTGTTTTTT.

This clonotype was seen a few times. V usage is TRBV5-6 and J usage is TRBJ2-3; no clear D gene. CDR1 and CDR2 (germline): SGHDT, YYEEEE. V lost 1 base and J 0 bases, leaving 9 bases between the germline ends. The CDR3 extends over 15 amino acids. The CDR3 sequence: CASSLTGSSTDTQYF. The CDR3 DNA reads TGTGCCAGCAGCTTGACTGGATCTAGCACAGATACGCAGTATTTT.

This clonotype was seen more than once but under ten times. This chain joins TRBV5-1 and TRBJ2-7, with 10 bases identical to TRBD2. After removal of 3 bases from V and 11 bases from J, the junction contained 8 bases not matched to a gene. This CDR3 region has 13 residues. Germline V CDR1 and CDR2: SGHRS, YFSETQ. The CDR3 here is CASSSLAGEAKYF. The DNA for the CDR3 is TGCGCCAGCAGCTCTCTAGCGGGAGAAGCGAAGTACTTC.

In its sample, this clonotype was seen once. The genes are TRBV29-1 and TRBJ2-5, with 7 nucleotides matching TRBD1. In germline, CDR1 is SQVTM, CDR2 ANQGSEA. The CDR3 runs 15 residues. Unmatched junction bases numbered 10, after V lost 1 base and J lost 5 bases. The CDR3 sequence: CSVEGSTGEWETQYF. The CDR3 bases are TGCAGCGTTGAAGGGTCAACAGGGGAGTGGGAGACCCAGTACTTC.

This clonotype was detected only a few times. The rearrangement links TRBV6-1 to TRBJ2-1; D may correspond to TRBD1 or TRBD2 (6 bases each). Trimming took off 1 base at V and 11 bases at J, with 12 bases between the two ends. This CDR3 spans 13 amino acids. Germline CDR1 is MNHNS and CDR2 is SASEGT. CDR3 region: CASSEEGGGKQFF. CDR3 in DNA: TGTGCCAGCAGTGAAGAGGGGGGTGGCAAGCAGTTCTTC.

There are a few counts of this clonotype. This chain uses TRBV6-2 or TRBV6-3 with TRBJ2-7; TRBD2 agrees at 10 bases. V trimming: 4 bases; J trimming: 2 bases; junction bases outside the gene matches: 2. The CDR3 has 14 amino acids. Looked up from germline, CDR1 is MNHEY and CDR2 is SVGEGT. The CDR3 is CASSFSGRAYEQYF. The CDR3 coding sequence is TGTGCCAGCAGTTTCAGCGGGAGGGCCTACGAGCAGTACTTC.

The chain joins TRBV11-2 to TRBJ2-1, with D perhaps matching TRBD1 (5 bases). Trimming took 1 base from V and 10 from J, leaving 11 bases between them. The CDR3 runs to 13 residues. The germline V gene encodes CDR1 SGHAT and CDR2 FQNNGV. The CDR3 protein is CASSLVQVMEQFF. DNA for the CDR3: TGTGCCAGCAGCTTAGTACAGGTTATGGAGCAGTTCTTC.

This clonotype was observed a handful of times. The chain combines TRBV6-1 with TRBJ2-5; tentatively, D is TRBD1 or TRBD2 (7 bases each). Germline V gene sequence: CDR1 MNHNS, CDR2 SASEGT. The CDR3 consists of 14 residues. V dropped 4 bases and J dropped 3 bases, with 12 bases sitting between them. The CDR3 region is CASSGQGGKETQYF. The CDR3 DNA follows: TGTGCCAGCAGTGGACAGGGAGGGAAAGAGACCCAGTACTTC.

The chain couples TRBV11-1 to TRBJ1-2; D may be TRBD1 (6 bases). The CDR3 runs 18 residues. V was trimmed by 3 bases and J by 6 bases, leaving 26 bases between them. The germline CDR1 and CDR2 sequences are SGHAT and FQDESV (reference sequence). CDR3 bases: TGTGCCAGCAGCTTTCAGGCCTTGCAGGTGGGGGCTATGGATGGCTACACCTTC. This translates into CASSFQALQVGAMDGYTF.

This rearrangement joins TRBV20-1 to TRBJ2-7; the D is unclear. The CDR3 is 15 amino acids. Per the germline V gene, CDR1 is DFQATT and CDR2 is SNEGSKA (reference sequence). The germline V and J ends were trimmed by 3 bases and 4 bases, with 19 bases remaining between them. The DNA for the CDR3 is TGCAGTGCTAGTTTCGTTCCCATGGGTGGGTACGAGCAGTACTTC. Protein product: CSASFVPMGGYEQYF.

The rearrangement links TRBV5-1 to TRBJ2-5, with 8 bases aligning to TRBD1. Trimming cost V 0 bases and J 7 bases; bases outside gene matches: 8. Germline V gene data show CDR1 as SGHRS and CDR2 as YFSETQ. CDR3 length equals 15 residues. The CDR3: CASSLDSRGQGTQYF. The DNA for the CDR3 is TGCGCCAGCAGCTTGGATAGCAGGGGGCAGGGGACCCAGTACTTC.

With regard to this clonotype: This could be a read error, since a much larger clone is one nucleotide away. The chain recombines TRBV5-5 with TRBJ1-2; weak D call: TRBD1 (6 bases). This CDR3 is built from 15 residues. CDR1 and CDR2 from the germline V gene are SGHKS and YYEKEE (reference sequence). The CDR3 region is CASSFGQNNNYAYTF. The CDR3 region has the DNA TGTGCCAGCAGCTTCGGACAGAACAATAACTATGCCTACACCTTC.

This clonotype has only a few counts. Mismatch with germline at one junction end may stem from a read error. The chain employs TRBV20-1 and TRBJ2-1, with 10 bases that match TRBD2. The CDR3 is made up of 13 amino acids. From germline, CDR1 is DFQATT and CDR2 SNEGSKA (reference sequence). As DNA, the CDR3 is TGCAGTGCCTCGGGAGCGGGAGGGCCGGACGATATCTTC. Protein product: CSASGAGGPDDIF.

The CDR3 reads CASSRRTGLGTGELFF. CDR3 sequence (DNA): TGTGCCAGCAGCCGTCGGACAGGGCTGGGCACCGGGGAGCTGTTTTTT. The V call is TRBV5-6, the J call TRBJ2-2; 8 bases are a match to TRBD1. This CDR3 is 16 amino acids long. The germline gives CDR1 SGHDT, CDR2 YYEEEE. J was trimmed by 4 bases and V by 4 bases; bases with no gene match: 9.

This clonotype was counted a few times. J is TRBJ1-5 and V is TRBV4-1; no reliable D call. The germline CDR1 and CDR2 sequences are MGHRA and YSYEKL. Trimming took off 4 bases at V and 1 base at J, with 11 bases between the two ends. This CDR3 is 15 amino acids long. This CDR3 is CASSPDRISNQPQHF. CDR3 nucleotide sequence: TGCGCCAGCAGCCCAGATCGTATAAGCAATCAGCCCCAGCATTTT.

The sample holds a few counts of this clonotype. The chain is built from TRBV6-2 or TRBV6-3 and TRBJ2-6; the D gene is possibly TRBD2 (5 bases). The CDR3 loop spans 15 amino acids. Germline CDR1 MNHEY, CDR2 SVGEGT. V dropped 6 bases and J dropped 4 bases, with 13 bases sitting between them. In nucleotides, the CDR3 is TGTGCCAGCAGCCCCGGAGGAGGAGGGGCCAACGTCCTGACTTTC. Translated, it gives CASSPGGGGANVLTF.

The rearrangement uses TRBV3-1 and TRBJ1-2, with D perhaps matching TRBD1 (6 bases). Germline V gives CDR1 LGHDT, CDR2 YNNKEL (reference sequence). Between the trimmed V and J ends, which lost 2 bases and 1 base, there was a span of 11 bases. This CDR3 is 15 amino acids long. CDR3 in amino acids: CASSQSLGHNYGYTF. CDR3 in DNA: TGTGCCAGCAGCCAAAGCCTGGGACATAACTATGGCTACACCTTC.

The genes are TRBV5-6 and TRBJ2-3; D gene ambiguous. CDR1 is SGHDT and CDR2 is YYEEEE in the germline V gene. The V end was cut by 0 bases, the J end by 2 bases, with 10 bases between. This CDR3 contains 15 residues. CDR3 region: CASSLGSSYTDTQYF. The CDR3 DNA sequence: TGTGCCAGCAGCTTGGGGTCTTCTTACACAGATACGCAGTATTTT.